The 21 T cell receptor beta chains below were found in one sample sequenced in a study of cytomegalovirus exposure and HLA in healthy donors (dated 2017 in TCRdb). Library prep was done by the immunoSEQ multiplex PCR assay. A mixture of 60 forward primers for TCR Vbeta segments and 13 reverse primers for TCR Jbeta segments was used in the multiplex PCR. TCRdb's version of the immuneACCESS table is confined to in-frame rearrangements and falls short of the full clone set. An unresolved V gene accounts for under half of the shortfall where checked; the remainder is of unknown origin. This sample comprises around 100,000 clones, around three quarters of them detected only once. The top ten clonotypes cover roughly 3.9% of the sample. The material sequenced was PBMCs. These receptor sequences come from a man aged 45 to 65 in good health and CMV-seropositive.

This chain uses TRBV19 with TRBJ1-3; 8 bases are a match to TRBD1. CDR1 is LNHDA, CDR2 SQIVND, per germline (reference sequence). V lost 4 bases to trimming and J lost 0 bases; unmatched junction nucleotides: 8. The CDR3 sequence is 17 residues long. The CDR3 DNA reads TGTGCCAGTAGTACCCGGGACAGGATTATCTCTGGAAACACCATATATTTT. Residues: CASSTRDRIISGNTIYF.

The V gene is TRBV5-1, the J gene TRBJ2-1; D not certain. Trimming took off 0 bases at V and 12 bases at J, with 13 bases between the two ends. Germline CDR1 SGHRS, CDR2 YFSETQ. The CDR3 totals 13 residues. The CDR3 coding sequence is TGCGCCAGCAGCTTGGCCGTGACACAAGGGCAGTTCTTC. This gives the protein CASSLAVTQGQFF.

This clone was seen a single time. This sequence joins TRBV29-1 and TRBJ1-1; D gene unclear. The V end lost 5 bases, the J end lost 10 bases, and 14 bases lay between the germline ends. This CDR3 region has 11 residues. In germline, CDR1 is SQVTM, CDR2 ANQGSEA. The CDR3 DNA reads as TGCAGCGTTAAGACTAAGGAGAGAGCTTTCTTT. Its translation is CSVKTKERAFF.

CDR3 sequence (DNA): TGTGCCTGTAGTATGGGACTAGCGGGTAACAATGAGCAGTTCTTC. It encodes CACSMGLAGNNEQFF. The J gene is TRBJ2-1, the V gene TRBV30, with 12 bases matching TRBD2. V gave up 6 bases and J gave up 5 bases; unmatched junction bases: 8. The CDR3 runs 15 residues. Germline CDR1 is GTSNPN and CDR2 is SVGIG (reference sequence).

This chain joins TRBV18 and TRBJ2-7; weak D call: TRBD1 (6 bases). Per germline, CDR1 KGHSH and CDR2 LQKENI. Trimming shortened V by 3 bases and J by 2 bases, and 11 bases separated the two germline ends. The CDR3 covers 14 residues. CDR3 in amino acids: CASSPSTGTYEQYF. CDR3 nucleotides: TGTGCCAGCTCACCCTCGACAGGAACCTACGAGCAGTACTTC.

This rearrangement joins TRBV30 to TRBJ1-1; maybe TRBD1 (6 bases). Germline V gives CDR1 GTSNPN, CDR2 SVGIG (reference sequence). CDR3 length: 15 amino acids. V dropped 3 bases and J dropped 1 base, with 15 bases sitting between them. This CDR3 reads CAWSEPDRTNTEAFF. The CDR3 nucleotides read TGTGCCTGGAGCGAGCCGGACAGAACGAACACTGAAGCTTTCTTT.

This clone was seen a handful of times. This chain uses TRBV4-3 with TRBJ1-1; TRBD1 agrees at 12 bases. J gave up 10 bases and V 0 bases, and 6 bases lay outside the gene matches. The CDR3 is 15 amino acids. In germline, CDR1 is LGHNA, CDR2 YSLEER. CDR3 in DNA: TGCGCCAGCAGCCAAGATCTCGGGACAGGGGGCCGAGCTTTCTTT. As protein: CASSQDLGTGGRAFF.

The genes are TRBV19 and TRBJ2-3; 9 bases are shared with TRBD1. This CDR3 is built from 15 residues. After removal of 8 bases from V and 0 bases from J, the junction contained 6 bases not matched to a gene. CDR1 and CDR2 (germline): LNHDA, SQIVND (reference sequence). CDR3: CASSGTGTSTDTQYF. The CDR3 DNA reads TGTGCCAGTTCCGGGACAGGGACGAGCACAGATACGCAGTATTTT.

This clone was counted a single time. The chain carries TRBV11-2 and TRBJ2-7; unclear D gene. V lost 0 bases, J lost 5 bases, and 14 bases lay in between. Germline V gene data show CDR1 as SGHAT and CDR2 as FQNNGV. The CDR3 sequence is 15 residues long. Here the CDR3 reads CASSLDYGPANEQYF. The CDR3 bases are TGTGCCAGCAGCTTAGATTATGGGCCGGCGAACGAGCAGTACTTC.

This clone was counted a few times. The chain joins TRBV6-4 to TRBJ2-3; tentative D call: TRBD2 (5 bases). Trimming shortened V by 2 bases and J by 5 bases, and 5 bases separated the two germline ends. This CDR3 region has 12 residues. Germline CDR1 MRHNA, CDR2 SNTAGT. In DNA form, the CDR3 reads TGTGCCAGCAGTGACGAGGGAGATACGCAGTATTTT. This codes for CASSDEGDTQYF.

The chain links TRBV5-1 to TRBJ2-1, with 9 bases lining up with TRBD1. CDR1 and CDR2 (germline): SGHRS, YFSETQ. V lost 4 bases and J lost 8; bases outside the gene matches: 10. The CDR3 runs 15 residues. CDR3 bases: TGCGCCAGCAGCAGCCGGGACAGGGTTTTTGATGAGCAGTTCTTC. Protein: CASSSRDRVFDEQFF.

The rearrangement joins TRBV30 to TRBJ2-5; 11 positions agree with TRBD1. The J call may be faulty, since TRBJ2-7 better matches the DNA end. Germline CDR1 reads GTSNPN; CDR2 reads SVGIG (reference sequence). The CDR3 sequence is 15 residues long. CDR3 bases: TGTGCCTGGAGGTACTCCGGGACAGGGGGTCGCGAGCAGTACTTC. Translated: CAWRYSGTGGREQYF.

This clone has only one observation. The chain carries TRBV27 and TRBJ1-1; 11 positions match TRBD1. The CDR3 is 15 amino acids. The V and J ends lost 6 bases and 4 bases, in that order; junction bases with no gene match: 7. Germline CDR1 reads MNHEY; CDR2 reads SMNVEV (reference sequence). CDR3 sequence (DNA): TGTGCCAGCAGCACCGGGACAGGGGGGGGCACTGAAGCTTTCTTT. Amino acid sequence: CASSTGTGGGTEAFF.

J is TRBJ2-7 and V is TRBV12-1; TRBD2 is the table's D call and was not checked against the DNA. TRBV12-1 is described as a pseudogene. The CDR3 is 16 residues long. The CDR3 sequence is CASSFALTSGRWEQYF. CDR3 nucleotides: TGTGCCAGCAGCTTTGCGCTGACTAGCGGGAGGTGGGAGCAGTACTTC.

The rearrangement joins TRBV28 to TRBJ2-7; 11 bases agree with TRBD2. V was pared by 3 bases and J by 1 base, with 2 bases of the junction left unmatched. The germline CDR1 and CDR2 sequences are MDHEN and SYDVKM. The CDR3 runs 15 residues. CDR3 DNA sequence: TGTGCCAGCAGTTTGGGGACTAGCGGATCCTACGAGCAGTACTTC. Amino acid sequence: CASSLGTSGSYEQYF. Full variable domain (rest looked up from reference TRBV28 and TRBJ2-7): DVKVTQSSRYLVKRTGEKVFLECVQDMDHENMFWYRQDPGLGLRLIYFSYDVKMKEKGDIPEGYSVSREKKERFSLILESASTNQTSMYLCASSLGTSGSYEQYFGPGTRLTVT.

The CDR3 bases are TGTGCCAGCAGCGTAGGGGGACTAGCGGGAGGGGAGACCCAGTACTTC. Translating gives CASSVGGLAGGETQYF. The chain carries TRBV9 and TRBJ2-5; 16 nucleotides match TRBD2. V lost 0 bases to trimming and J lost 5 bases; unmatched junction nucleotides: 1. The germline V gene encodes CDR1 SGDLS and CDR2 YYNGEE. The CDR3 length is 16 residues.

The rearrangement links TRBV5-4 to TRBJ2-7, with 7 bases aligning to TRBD1. Germline V lookup: CDR1 SGHNT, CDR2 YYREEE (reference sequence). The length of the CDR3 is 14 residues. After removal of 4 bases from V and 0 bases from J, the junction contained 4 bases not matched to a gene. DNA for the CDR3: TGTGCCAGCAGCGTGGACAGGTTCTCCTACGAGCAGTACTTC. It encodes CASSVDRFSYEQYF. Variable domain in full (rest from reference TRBV5-4 and TRBJ2-7): ETGVTQSPTHLIKTRGQQVTLRCSSQSGHNTVSWYQQALGQGPQFIFQYYREEENGRGNFPPRFSGLQFPNYSSELNVNALELDDSALYLCASSVDRFSYEQYFGPGTRLTVT.

This clone has only a few counts. The chain recombines TRBV19 with TRBJ2-3, with D tentatively TRBD2 (5 bases). This CDR3 is built from 17 residues. V was clipped by 5 bases and J by 1 base, with 19 bases between them. Germline CDR1 is LNHDA and CDR2 is SQIVND (reference sequence). The DNA of the CDR3 is TGTGCCAGTAGTGCCCTCCCACTAGTTCCCGGCACAGATACGCAGTATTTT. Protein product: CASSALPLVPGTDTQYF. The full variable domain, with the rest looked up from reference TRBV19 and TRBJ2-3, is DGGITQSPKYLFRKEGQNVTLSCEQNLNHDAMYWYRQDPGQGLRLIYYSQIVNDFQKGDIAEGYSVSREKKESFPLTVTSAQKNPTAFYLCASSALPLVPGTDTQYFGPGTRLTVL.

CDR3 coding DNA: TGTGCCAGCAGTTCACGGGGATCTGAAGCTTTCTTT. Protein: CASSSRGSEAFF. V and J are TRBV7-9 and TRBJ1-1; D is undetermined. The V end lost 6 bases, the J end lost 6 bases, and 11 bases lay between the germline ends. Germline V gene lookup returns CDR1 SEHNR and CDR2 FQNEAQ (reference sequence). This CDR3 is built from 12 residues.

This chain uses TRBV6-5 with TRBJ2-7; D unresolved. There are 15 residues in the CDR3. Per germline, CDR1 MNHEY and CDR2 SVGAGI. V dropped 1 base and J dropped 3 bases, with 13 bases sitting between them. The CDR3 DNA reads TGTGCCAGCAGTTACTTATCGAACTCTGGCTACGAGCAGTACTTC. Protein sequence: CASSYLSNSGYEQYF.

The V call is TRBV7-3, the J call TRBJ2-7, with 9 bases aligning to TRBD1. V shed 4 bases and J 6 bases; nucleotides not matched to a gene: 4. This CDR3 is built from 13 residues. Germline-derived CDR1 and CDR2 are SGHTA and FQGTGA. CDR3 sequence: CASSSGTGFEQYF. CDR3 nucleotide sequence: TGTGCCAGCAGCTCGGGGACAGGGTTCGAGCAGTACTTC.